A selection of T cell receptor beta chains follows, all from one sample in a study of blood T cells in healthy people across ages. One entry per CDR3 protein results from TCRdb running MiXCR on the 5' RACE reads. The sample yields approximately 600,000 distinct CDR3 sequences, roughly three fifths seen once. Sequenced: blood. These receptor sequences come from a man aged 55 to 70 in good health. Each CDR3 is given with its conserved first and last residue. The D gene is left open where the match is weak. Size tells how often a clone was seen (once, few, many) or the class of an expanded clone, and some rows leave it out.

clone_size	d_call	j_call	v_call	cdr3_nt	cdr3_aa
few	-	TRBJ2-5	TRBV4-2	TGTGCCAGCAGCCAACACGGCGCGGTCCAGTACTTC	CASSQHGAVQYF
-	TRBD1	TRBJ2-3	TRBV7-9	TGTGCCAGCAGCCCGAGGTGGGACAGGAGCACAGATACGCAGTATTTT	CASSPRWDRSTDTQYF
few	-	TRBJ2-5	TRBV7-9	TGTGCCAGCAGCTCCCTAAGGACAAGTCAAGAGACCCAGTACTTC	CASSSLRTSQETQYF
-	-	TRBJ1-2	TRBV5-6	TGTGCCAGCAGCCCCCCGGGCAGGGGTAGAGGCTACACCTTC	CASSPPGRGRGYTF
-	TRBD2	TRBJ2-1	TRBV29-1	TGCAGCGTTGTGAGACTAGCGGAGACCTACAATGAGCAGTTCTTC	CSVVRLAETYNEQFF
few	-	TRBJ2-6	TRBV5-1	TGCGCCAGCAGCTTGGAGGGGCAGCTCCAAGTCCTGACTTTC	CASSLEGQLQVLTF
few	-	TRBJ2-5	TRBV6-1	TGTGCCAGCAGTGAAAACAGGCAAGAGACCCAGTACTTC	CASSENRQETQYF
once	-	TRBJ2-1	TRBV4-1	TGCGCCAGCAGCACCAGGGTCAATGAGCAGTTCTTC	CASSTRVNEQFF
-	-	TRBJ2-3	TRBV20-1	TGCAGTGCGGGGGGGCAGGGAGCAGATACGCAGTATTTT	CSAGGQGADTQYF
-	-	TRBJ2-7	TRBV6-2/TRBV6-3	TGTGCCAGCAGTACAGGGATTCTACTTTCCTACGAGCAGTACTTC	CASSTGILLSYEQYF
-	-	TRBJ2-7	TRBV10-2	TGCGCCAGCAGTGATACCGTGGGGGGCGAGCAGTACTTC	CASSDTVGGEQYF
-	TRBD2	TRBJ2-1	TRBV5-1	TGCGCCAGCAGCTTGGGGGGGACTAGCGGGCCTTACAATGAGCAGTTCTTC	CASSLGGTSGPYNEQFF
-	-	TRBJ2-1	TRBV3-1	TGTGCCAGCAGCAACCCCGGGACGGAACCCTACAATGAGCAGTTCTTC	CASSNPGTEPYNEQFF
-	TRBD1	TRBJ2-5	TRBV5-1	TGCGCCAGCAGCCTAGCACGGACAGGGGGGTTAGGAGAGACCCAGTACTTC	CASSLARTGGLGETQYF
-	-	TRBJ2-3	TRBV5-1	TGCGCCAGCAGCTTCGGCACAAGCACAGATACGCAGTATTTT	CASSFGTSTDTQYF
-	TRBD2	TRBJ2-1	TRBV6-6	TGTGCCAACACCCAAACGGGGGGGGACAATGAGCAGTTCTTC	CANTQTGGDNEQFF
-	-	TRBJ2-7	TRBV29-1	TGCAGCGTTGGGTCAGGCTCCTACGAGCAGTACTTC	CSVGSGSYEQYF
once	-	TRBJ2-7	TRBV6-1	TGTGCCAGCAGTGAAGCCCCGGCAGTTATTTACGAGCAGTACTTC	CASSEAPAVIYEQYF
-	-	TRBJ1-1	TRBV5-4	TGTGCCAGCAGCTTGGCCGATGGGATGAACACTGAAGCTTTCTTT	CASSLADGMNTEAFF
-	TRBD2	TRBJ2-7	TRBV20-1	TGCAGTGCCTTGCTAGCGGGGGGAACCTACGAGCAGTACTTC	CSALLAGGTYEQYF
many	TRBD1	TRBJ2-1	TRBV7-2	TGTGCCAGCAGCGTAGAACAGGGGTATGAGCAGTTCTTC	CASSVEQGYEQFF
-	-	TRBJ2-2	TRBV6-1	TGTGCCAGCAGTCTAAATTTGGACACCTATGCAAGGAACACCGGGGAGCTGTTTTTT	CASSLNLDTYARNTGELFF
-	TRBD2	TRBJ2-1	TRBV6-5	TGTGCCAGCAGTTACTCTGCTAGCGGGGGCAACAATGAGCAGTTCTTC	CASSYSASGGNNEQFF
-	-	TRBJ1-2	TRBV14	TGTGCCAGCAGCCAAGGGACACACTCGTGGGGGACTGGTGGCTACACCTTC	CASSQGTHSWGTGGYTF
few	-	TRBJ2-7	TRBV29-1	TGCAGCGCTGGGGACGCGAGGTCCTACGAGCAGTACTTC	CSAGDARSYEQYF
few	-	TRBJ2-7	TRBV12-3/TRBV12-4	TGTGCCAGCAGTTCGGACGGTATCGGGGCGAGCTCCTACGAGCAGTACTTC	CASSSDGIGASSYEQYF
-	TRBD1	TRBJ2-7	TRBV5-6	TGTGCCAGCAGCACAAGACAGGGGGCGGGAAGGGACGAGCAGTACTTC	CASSTRQGAGRDEQYF
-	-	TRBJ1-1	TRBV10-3	TGTGCATCCGGAGTAGATAGATTGAACACTGAAGCTTTCTTT	CASGVDRLNTEAFF
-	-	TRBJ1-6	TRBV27	TGTGCCAGTCGGGCCGTGGCGTATTCACCCCTCCACTTT	CASRAVAYSPLHF
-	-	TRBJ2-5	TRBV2	TGTGCCAGCAGTGAAAAGACAACCCAAGAGACCCAGTACTTC	CASSEKTTQETQYF
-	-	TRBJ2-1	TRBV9	TGTGCCAGCAGCCCCCGGAGCTCCTACAATGAGCAGTTCTTC	CASSPRSSYNEQFF
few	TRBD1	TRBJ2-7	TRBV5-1	TGCGCCAGCAGCATTCCAGGGGGCGGCTACGAGCAGTACTTC	CASSIPGGGYEQYF
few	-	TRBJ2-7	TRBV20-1	TGCAGTGCTAGCCCGGATCCCTACGAGCAGTACTTC	CSASPDPYEQYF
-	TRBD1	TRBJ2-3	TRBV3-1	TGTGCCAGCAGGGCCCGCGACAGGGCTATGGTTACGCAGTATTTT	CASRARDRAMVTQYF
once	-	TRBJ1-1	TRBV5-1	TGCGCCAGCAGTAAGGGACTAGACACTGAAGCTTTCTTT	CASSKGLDTEAFF
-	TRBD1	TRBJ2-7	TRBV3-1	TGTGCCAGCAGCCAAGGGCACAGGGGCTACGAGCAGTACTTC	CASSQGHRGYEQYF
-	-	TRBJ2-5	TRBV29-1	TGCAGCGTCCCTAGACAGCCCCTCCAAGAGACCCAGTACTTC	CSVPRQPLQETQYF
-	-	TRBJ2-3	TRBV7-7	TGTGCCAGCAGCTTAGGGGGCTCTGGGGCAGATACGCAGTATTTT	CASSLGGSGADTQYF
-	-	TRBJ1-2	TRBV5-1	TGCGCCAGCAGCGCGAAGGGGGGCGGCTATGGCTACACCTTC	CASSAKGGGYGYTF
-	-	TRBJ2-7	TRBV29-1	TGCAGCGTTGAAGACCCCGGGGAGTCCTACGAGCAGTACTTC	CSVEDPGESYEQYF
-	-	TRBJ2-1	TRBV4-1	TGCGCCAGCAGCCAAGAAGCGGCCTACAATGAGCAGTTCTTC	CASSQEAAYNEQFF
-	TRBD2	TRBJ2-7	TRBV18	TGTGCCAGCTCCCTAGCGGGGGAGACCTACGAGCAGTACTTC	CASSLAGETYEQYF
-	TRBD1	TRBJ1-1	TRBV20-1	TGCAGTGCTCCGGGACAGAACAATGAAGCTTTCTTT	CSAPGQNNEAFF
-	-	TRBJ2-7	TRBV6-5	TGTGCCAGCAGTGACACAGAAGCCTACGAGCAGTACTTC	CASSDTEAYEQYF
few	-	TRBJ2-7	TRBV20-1	TGCAGTGCCCGAGAGTCGGGACTCCCAAACTACGAGCAGTACTTC	CSARESGLPNYEQYF
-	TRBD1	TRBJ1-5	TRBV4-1	TGCGCCAGCAGGTTCGGACAGGGAGGCCAGCCCCAGCGTTTT	CASRFGQGGQPQRF
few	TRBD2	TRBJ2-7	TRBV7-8	TGTGCCAGCAGCTTGAATAGCGGGGTCTCCTACGAGCAGTACTTC	CASSLNSGVSYEQYF
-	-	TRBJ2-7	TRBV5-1	TGCGCCAGCAGCTTAGAGACAGGCGTGGCTTACGAGCAGTACTTC	CASSLETGVAYEQYF
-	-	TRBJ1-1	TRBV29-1	TGCAGCGTTGCTCAGAACACTGAAGCTTTCTTT	CSVAQNTEAFF
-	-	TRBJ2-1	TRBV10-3	TGTGCCATCAGTGTGCAGGGGTCCTGCAATGAGCAGTTCTTC	CAISVQGSCNEQFF
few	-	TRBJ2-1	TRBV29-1	TGCAGCGTCGCGGCGGCAGGACCTTACAATGAGCAGTTCTTC	CSVAAAGPYNEQFF
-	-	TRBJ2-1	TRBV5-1	TGCGCCACCCGACAGATGAGCTCCTACAATGAGCAGTTCTTC	CATRQMSSYNEQFF
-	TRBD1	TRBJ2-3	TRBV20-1	TGCAGTGCTAGAGATCCCAGCGGACAAGGACAGGGTACAGATACGCAGTATTTT	CSARDPSGQGQGTDTQYF
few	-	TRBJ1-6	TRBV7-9	TGTGCCAGCAGCTTACAGGCCACAAATTCACCCCTCCACTTT	CASSLQATNSPLHF
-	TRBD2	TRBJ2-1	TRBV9	TGTGCCAGCAGCGTAGAGTGGACTAGCGGTTACAATGAGCAGTTCTTC	CASSVEWTSGYNEQFF
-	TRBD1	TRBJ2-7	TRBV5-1	TGCGCCAGCAGCCCACTGGGACAGCGGTCCTACGAGCAGTACTTC	CASSPLGQRSYEQYF
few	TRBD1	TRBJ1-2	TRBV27	TGTGCCAGCAGTTCCACAGGGGCGTGGAAGGACTATGGCTACACCTTC	CASSSTGAWKDYGYTF